This TCR beta chain was recovered during a study of HIV-infected patients and healthy controls. About the research overall: About two thirds of the sixteen became undetectable by the second bleed, and all after another year of therapy. Study-level results: No HLA typing of donors was done in this study. MAIT alpha-chain CDR3s were frequent in healthy controls, depleted in HIV+.

CDR1 is PRHDT and CDR2 is FYEKMQ in the germline V gene (reference sequence). The junction had 8 bases not matched to a gene; V was cut back by 0 bases and J by 12 bases. The CDR3 spans 15 residues. Reverse transcription used approximately 500 ng RNA and constant-region primers for alpha and beta. Using multiplexing indices, alpha and beta chain libraries were generated apart by chain-specific third strand synthesis. In TCRdb, the 5' RACE reads were re-called with MiXCR into one record per CDR3 protein. The sample has 6,000 to 9,500 distinct CDR3 sequences, 9.3% seen once; the top ten hold over 15%. This clonotype was recorded many times. Its matching antigen is unknown. No cell fractionation was done, so the repertoire covers all unsorted peripheral blood T cells.

The J gene is TRBJ2-1, the V gene TRBV13; TRBD2 agrees at 10 bases. This clonotype was sampled from an adult with HIV infection. The sample consisted of blood, taken before antiretroviral therapy. Written as DNA, the CDR3 is TGTGCCAGCAGCTTAGGGGCTAGCGGGGGTATTTGGCAGTTCTTC. It yields the protein CASSLGASGGIWQFF.